These 15 T cell receptor beta chains share one sample of origin, sequenced in a study of control samples from healthy donors and cancer patients. Repertoires were generated with immunoSEQ multiplex PCR, while TCRdb's copy carries only in-frame clones and drops some. The data contain about 220,000 clones, 90% to 95% of them seen just once; the ten biggest clones take up about 1.6%. Material for sequencing was blood. Receptors originate from a man aged 50-60 years in good health.

The rearrangement uses TRBV28 and TRBJ1-4; D possibly corresponds to TRBD1 (6 bases). CDR3 length: 15 residues. Germline CDR1 reads MDHEN; CDR2 reads SYDVKM. The V end was cut by 5 bases, the J end by 4 bases, with 14 bases between. CDR3 coding DNA: TGTGCCAGCAGTGGGGGCGGGGGAGGTAATGAAAAACTGTTTTTT. Amino acid sequence: CASSGGGGGNEKLFF.

The rearrangement uses TRBV12-3 or TRBV12-4 and TRBJ1-2; the D gene is possibly TRBD1 (6 bases). CDR3 length equals 13 residues. The V end was cut by 6 bases, the J end by 8 bases, with 16 bases between. The CDR3 DNA reads TGTGCCAGCAGCCTCACAGGGATTGGGGGCTACACCTTC. Translation gives CASSLTGIGGYTF.

The chain links TRBV28 to TRBJ1-2; perhaps TRBD1 as D (5 bases). The germline V gene has CDR1 MDHEN and CDR2 SYDVKM. This CDR3 is built from 15 residues. Trimming shortened V by 7 bases and J by 7 bases, and 22 bases separated the two germline ends. CDR3 sequence: CASTPGSSPNPGYTF. CDR3 nucleotides: TGTGCCAGCACCCCAGGGTCGAGCCCGAATCCTGGCTACACCTTC.

The chain couples TRBV27 to TRBJ2-1, with unresolved D. There are 13 residues in the CDR3. Trimming took 2 bases from V and 4 from J, leaving 6 bases between them. CDR1 MNHEY and CDR2 SMNVEV come from the germline V gene (reference sequence). The CDR3 region has the DNA TGTGCCAGCAGTTTAGACTTATACAATGAGCAGTTCTTC. Translated: CASSLDLYNEQFF.

V gene TRBV5-4 combines with J gene TRBJ2-3; D unclear. Germline lookup yields CDR1 SGHNT and CDR2 YYREEE (reference sequence). The CDR3 sequence is 15 residues long. Trimming left V 1 base short and J 0 bases short, with 9 bases between. The CDR3 region has the DNA TGTGCCAGCAGCTTGACCCCCGCTAGCACAGATACGCAGTATTTT. This encodes CASSLTPASTDTQYF.

This chain joins TRBV30 and TRBJ2-2; D unresolved. Trimming cost V 4 bases and J 1 base, with 4 bases left between them. This CDR3 has 12 amino acids. CDR1 and CDR2 from the germline V gene are GTSNPN and SVGIG (reference sequence). The chain's CDR3 is CAWNGNTGELFF. The DNA for the CDR3 is TGTGCCTGGAATGGGAACACCGGGGAGCTGTTTTTT.

This clone was counted a single time. The gene calls are TRBV30 and TRBJ1-1; D is ambiguous. With 3 bases removed from V and 4 bases from J, the gap between germline ends came to 3 bases. The CDR3 runs 10 residues. Germline V CDR1 and CDR2: GTSNPN, SVGIG (reference sequence). CDR3 nucleotide sequence: TGTGCCTGGAGGGTCACTGAAGCTTTCTTT. It codes for CAWRVTEAFF.

A remark on this clone: This sample includes further DNA sequences coding for the same CDR3. The chain is built from TRBV7-9 and TRBJ1-1; maybe TRBD1 (5 bases). The CDR3 runs 15 residues. V lost 5 bases and J lost 5, with 18 bases in between. Germline V gives CDR1 SEHNR, CDR2 FQNEAQ (reference sequence). The CDR3 loop is CASSRRDGGRTEAFF. The CDR3 DNA follows: TGTGCCAGCAGCCGAAGGGACGGCGGGAGGACTGAAGCTTTCTTT. The full variable domain, its missing parts supplied by reference TRBV7-9 and TRBJ1-1, is DTGVSQNPRHKITKRGQNVTFRCDPISEHNRLYWYRQTLGQGPEFLTYFQNEAQLEKSRLLSDRFSAERPKGSFSTLEIQRTEQGDSAMYLCASSRRDGGRTEAFFGQGTRLTVV.

The V call is TRBV7-9, the J call TRBJ2-7; possible D gene TRBD1, 5 bases. Trimming removed 4 bases from V and 6 bases from J, with 16 bases in between. This CDR3 has 14 amino acids. Germline V gene lookup returns CDR1 SEHNR and CDR2 FQNEAQ (reference sequence). CDR3 loop: CASSSRAGSAEQYF. In DNA form, the CDR3 reads TGTGCCAGCAGCTCCAGGGCTGGGTCGGCCGAGCAGTACTTC.

V gene TRBV27 combines with J gene TRBJ2-1; D is uncertain. CDR3 length: 12 residues. Germline V gives CDR1 MNHEY, CDR2 SMNVEV (reference sequence). The V and J ends lost 5 bases and 12 bases respectively, with 14 bases between them. CDR3 coding DNA: TGTGCCAGCAGTACCGGACCCGCGGCGCAGTTCTTC. It codes for CASSTGPAAQFF.

This chain links TRBV7-2 with TRBJ1-1; no firm D call. The CDR3 is made up of 13 amino acids. V lost 5 bases to trimming and J lost 6 bases, with 13 bases between them. CDR1 is SGHTA and CDR2 is FQGNSA in the germline V gene. CDR3 region: CASSPPSLSEAFF. CDR3 bases: TGTGCCAGCAGCCCACCTAGCTTGTCTGAAGCTTTCTTT.

A single count supports this clone. This chain connects TRBV25-1 to TRBJ2-7; TRBD1 or TRBD2 may be the D gene (7 bases each). Deletions cut 8 bases from V and 3 bases from J, with 17 bases between. The CDR3 extends over 14 amino acids. Germline-derived CDR1 and CDR2 are MGHDK and SYGVNS. In nucleotides, the CDR3 is TGTGCCAGCTCCGAGTCAGGGGGGGTCTACGAGCAGTACTTC. It yields the protein CASSESGGVYEQYF.

This chain connects TRBV28 to TRBJ2-1, with D uncertain. Germline V CDR1 and CDR2: MDHEN, SYDVKM. The CDR3 sequence is 11 residues long. Trimming left V 5 bases short and J 2 bases short, with 1 base between. The CDR3 DNA reads TGTGCCAGCAGTACCTACAATGAGCAGTTCTTC. It specifies CASSTYNEQFF.

The chain joins TRBV3-1 (or the pseudogene TRBV3-2) to TRBJ1-3; tentative D call: TRBD1 (6 bases). The CDR3 length is 15 residues. The V and J ends lost 4 bases and 2 bases respectively, with 12 bases between them. Germline V gene lookup returns CDR1 LGHDT and CDR2 YNNKEL (reference sequence). In nucleotides, the CDR3 is TGTGCCAGCAGCCTTTACAGGGCACCTGGAAACACCATATATTTT. Translation: CASSLYRAPGNTIYF.

The J gene is TRBJ1-5, the V gene TRBV29-1; D may be TRBD1 (5 bases). The CDR3 length is 14 residues. Trimming took 5 bases from V and 4 from J, leaving 15 bases between them. Germline V gene data show CDR1 as SQVTM and CDR2 as ANQGSEA. The chain's CDR3 is CSVSGSGQNQPQHF. The CDR3 bases are TGCAGCGTTAGCGGGTCAGGACAAAATCAGCCCCAGCATTTT.